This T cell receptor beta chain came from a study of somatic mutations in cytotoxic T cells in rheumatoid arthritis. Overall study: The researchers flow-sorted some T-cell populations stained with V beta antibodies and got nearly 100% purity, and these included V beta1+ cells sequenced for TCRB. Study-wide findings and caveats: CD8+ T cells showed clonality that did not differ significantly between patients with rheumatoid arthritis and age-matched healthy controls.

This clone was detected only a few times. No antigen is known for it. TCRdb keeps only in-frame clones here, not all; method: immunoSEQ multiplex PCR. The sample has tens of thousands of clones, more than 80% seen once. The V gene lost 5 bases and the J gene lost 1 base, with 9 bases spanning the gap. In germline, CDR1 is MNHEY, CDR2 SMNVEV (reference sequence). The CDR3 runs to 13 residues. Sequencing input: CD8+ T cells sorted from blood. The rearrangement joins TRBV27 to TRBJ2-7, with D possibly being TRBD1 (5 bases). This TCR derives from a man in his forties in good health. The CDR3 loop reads CASSKRGSYEQYF. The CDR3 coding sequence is TGTGCCAGCAGTAAAAGGGGTTCCTACGAGCAGTACTTC.